The clone carrying this T cell receptor beta chain occurred a few times. Its target is unknown. At one of its ends the junction is not consistent with the germline gene, which may arise from a read error. The sample originates from a study of T-cell memory formation after mild COVID-19. General study findings and limits: The authors left the SARS-CoV-2 specificity of second-wave clones peaking on day 37 unconfirmed. Several responding clones turned up in pre-infection memory, indicating that cross-reactive memory may have taken part. Contracting clones localized mainly to CM and EM when CD4+ and mainly to EMRA when CD8+.

TCRdb called the 5' RACE reads again in MiXCR, with one record for every CDR3 protein. Here the sample spans hundreds of thousands of distinct CDR3 sequences, about a sixth being singletons. Germline V gene sequence: CDR1 GTSNPN, CDR2 SVGIG (reference sequence). This CDR3 comprises 12 residues. The sequencing input was PBMCs or a T cell subset sorted from them (not recorded which). The receptor was isolated from a man aged 18-30 years who had mild COVID-19 (a few samples of this study predate the infection). Cell type and time point are not known. The V and J genes are TRBV30 and TRBJ1-1; D remains ambiguous. This chain's CDR3 is CARLAGNAEAFF. The CDR3 DNA sequence: TGTGCCCGCCTAGCGGGGAACGCTGAAGCTTTCTTT.